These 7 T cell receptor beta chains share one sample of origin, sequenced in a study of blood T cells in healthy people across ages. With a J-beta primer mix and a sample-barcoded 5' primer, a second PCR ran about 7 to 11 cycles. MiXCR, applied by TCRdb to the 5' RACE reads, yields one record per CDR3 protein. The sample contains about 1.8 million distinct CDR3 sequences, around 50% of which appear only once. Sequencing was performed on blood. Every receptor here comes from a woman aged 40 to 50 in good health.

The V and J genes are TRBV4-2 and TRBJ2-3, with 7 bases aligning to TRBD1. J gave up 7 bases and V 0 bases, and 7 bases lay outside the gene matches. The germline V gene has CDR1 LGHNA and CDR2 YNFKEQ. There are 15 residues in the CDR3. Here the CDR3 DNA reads TGTGCCAGCAGCCAAGAAAGGGACAGCCCATATACGCAGTATTTT. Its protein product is CASSQERDSPYTQYF.

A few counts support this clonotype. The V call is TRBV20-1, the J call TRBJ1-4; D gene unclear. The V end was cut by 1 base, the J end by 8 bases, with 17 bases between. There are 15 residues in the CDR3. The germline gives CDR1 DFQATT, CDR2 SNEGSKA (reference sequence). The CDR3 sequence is CSARVDGRLSEKLFF. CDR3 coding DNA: TGCAGTGCTAGAGTTGACGGCAGGCTGTCAGAAAAACTGTTTTTT.

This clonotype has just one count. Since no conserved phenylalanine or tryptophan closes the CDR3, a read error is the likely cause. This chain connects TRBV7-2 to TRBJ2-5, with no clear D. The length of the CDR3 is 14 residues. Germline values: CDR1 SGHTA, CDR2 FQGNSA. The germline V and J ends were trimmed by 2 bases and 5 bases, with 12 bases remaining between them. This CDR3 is CASSLQKLQETQYY. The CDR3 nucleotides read TGTGCCAGCAGCTTACAAAAACTACAGGAGACCCAGTACTAC.

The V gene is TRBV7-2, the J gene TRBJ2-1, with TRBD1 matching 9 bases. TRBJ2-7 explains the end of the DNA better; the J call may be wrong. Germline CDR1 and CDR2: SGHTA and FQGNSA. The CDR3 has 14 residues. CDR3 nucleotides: TGTGCCAGCGTGTGGACAGGGGTTCTCAATGAGCAGTACTTC. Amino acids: CASVWTGVLNEQYF.

CDR3 region: CASSSLDRWQFF. The CDR3 coding sequence is TGTGCCAGCAGTTCCCTCGATAGATGGCAGTTCTTC. The chain employs TRBV6-5 and TRBJ2-1, with D unresolved. CDR1 and CDR2 from the germline V gene are MNHEY and SVGAGI. The CDR3 contains 12 residues. Between the trimmed V and J ends, which lost 4 bases and 12 bases, there was a span of 13 bases.

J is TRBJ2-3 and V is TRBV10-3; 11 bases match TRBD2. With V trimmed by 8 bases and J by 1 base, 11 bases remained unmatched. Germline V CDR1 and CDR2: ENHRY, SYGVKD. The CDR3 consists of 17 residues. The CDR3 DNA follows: TGTGCCATCGGGCTAGCGGGGGGCTTCACAGGCACAGATACGCAGTATTTT. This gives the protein CAIGLAGGFTGTDTQYF.

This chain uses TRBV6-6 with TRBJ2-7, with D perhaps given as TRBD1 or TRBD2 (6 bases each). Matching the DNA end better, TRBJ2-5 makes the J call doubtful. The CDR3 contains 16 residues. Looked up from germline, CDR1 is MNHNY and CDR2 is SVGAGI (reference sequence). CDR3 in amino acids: CASSWEDSRFQETQYF. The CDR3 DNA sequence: TGTGCCAGCAGTTGGGAGGACAGCCGTTTCCAGGAGACCCAGTACTTC.